The entry that follows covers one T cell receptor beta chain sequence. This sample is part of a study of T cell responses to AZD1222 COVID-19 vaccine. Assay: immunoSEQ multiplex PCR; the TCRdb copy retains only in-frame clones and omits some. The sample consists of about 150,000 clones, approximately 90% of them appearing once. Specimen: peripheral blood, collected 28 days after the second AZD1222 dose. The TCR was taken from an adult who received the AZD1222 COVID-19 vaccine.

DNA of the CDR3: TGTGCCAGCGATCGGGATAATTCACCCCTCCACTTT. This sequence encodes CASDRDNSPLHF. The rearrangement links TRBV6-5 to TRBJ1-6; the D is unclear. CDR3 length: 12 amino acids. CDR1 MNHEY and CDR2 SVGAGI come from the germline V gene. Trimming pared 8 bases from V and 5 bases from J, leaving 7 bases between.